This T cell receptor beta chain was sequenced during a study of blood T cell repertoires in COVID-19. Study-level background: Samples representing acute and convalescent COVID-19 were sourced from the United States, Italy and Spain. Sample material is recorded as cDNA or gDNA derived from T cells, B-cell-depleted T cells, or PBMCs.

Seattle patients were enrolled while actively infected and followed longitudinally. In the original analysis: Using reference gene primer amplification, nucleated cell counts were estimated. Sequenced by immunoSEQ multiplex PCR; TCRdb stores in-frame clones only, minus some. V and J calls and clone size are those listed in that table; D and trimming were worked out from the DNA. The table includes about 250,000 clones, around 89% detected once. This CDR3 comprises 15 residues. V lost 6 bases to trimming and J lost 7 bases; unmatched junction nucleotides: 10. Germline V gene data show CDR1 as SEHNR and CDR2 as FQNEAQ (reference sequence).

V gene TRBV7-9 combines with J gene TRBJ2-1; 9 nucleotides agree with TRBD1. The origin of this receptor is a woman between 25 and 40 years old with COVID-19, enrolled during active disease. What was sequenced was peripheral blood. The CDR3 here is CASRTGTGLGNEQFF. The DNA for the CDR3 is TGTGCCAGCAGAACCGGGACAGGGTTAGGAAATGAGCAGTTCTTC.